The 7 T cell receptor beta chains presented below share a single source sample, sequenced in a study of cytomegalovirus exposure and HLA in healthy donors. PCR amplification relied on 60 Vbeta primers (plus 13 Jbeta primers). Assay: immunoSEQ multiplex PCR; the TCRdb copy retains only in-frame clones and omits some. Found here are a few hundred thousand clones, approximately 82% of them singletons; the top ten hold about 10%. The specimen sequenced was PBMCs. Receptors originate from a woman in her fifties or sixties in good health and CMV-seropositive.

This clone came up once. The chain couples TRBV6-1 to TRBJ1-1; D not certain. Trimming left V 1 base short and J 1 base short, with 7 bases between. Germline assignment: CDR1 MNHNS and CDR2 SASEGT. This CDR3 spans 14 amino acids. The CDR3 nucleotides are TGTGCCAGCAGTGAAGTGGGCAAGAACACTGAAGCTTTCTTT. Its protein product is CASSEVGKNTEAFF.

This rearrangement joins TRBV5-6 to TRBJ2-4, with D unresolved. V lost 4 bases and J 0 bases, leaving 11 bases between the germline ends. Per the germline V gene, CDR1 is SGHDT and CDR2 is YYEEEE. The CDR3 covers 15 residues. For the CDR3, the DNA is TGTGCCAGCAGCGAGCCGGGTCTAGCCAAAAACATTCAGTACTTC. It encodes CASSEPGLAKNIQYF.

CDR3 nucleotides: TGTGCCAGCAGCAGGGGACAGTACTACGAGCAGTACTTC. Translation: CASSRGQYYEQYF. The rearrangement links TRBV6-5 to TRBJ2-7; 7 nucleotides align to TRBD1. The CDR3 has 13 amino acids. Germline V gives CDR1 MNHEY, CDR2 SVGAGI. Unmatched junction bases numbered 5, after V lost 6 bases and J lost 3 bases.

The chain is built from TRBV6-5 and TRBJ2-1; D perhaps matches TRBD2 (6 bases). Trimming cost V 6 bases and J 10 bases, with 13 bases left between them. This CDR3 has 12 residues. Germline assignment: CDR1 MNHEY and CDR2 SVGAGI. The CDR3 here is CASSDHSGEQFF. Here the CDR3 DNA reads TGTGCCAGCAGCGACCATAGCGGAGAGCAGTTCTTC.

V and J are TRBV9 and TRBJ1-1, with TRBD1 identical over 8 bases. Looked up from germline, CDR1 is SGDLS and CDR2 is YYNGEE. The ends lost 4 bases at V and 1 base at J; junction bases unmatched: 9. The CDR3 sequence is 16 residues long. CDR3 sequence: CASSHQQGDPNTEAFF. For the CDR3, the DNA is TGTGCCAGCAGCCACCAACAGGGGGATCCGAACACTGAAGCTTTCTTT. The variable domain in full, completed from reference TRBV9 and TRBJ1-1, reads DSGVTQTPKHLITATGQRVTLRCSPRSGDLSVYWYQQSLDQGLQFLIQYYNGEERAKGNILERFSAQQFPDLHSELNLSSLELGDSALYFCASSHQQGDPNTEAFFGQGTRLTVV.

This clone came up once. The chain uses TRBV7-9 and TRBJ2-3; no reliable D call. V lost 4 bases and J 6 bases, leaving 8 bases between the germline ends. Germline V gene lookup returns CDR1 SEHNR and CDR2 FQNEAQ (reference sequence). This CDR3 region has 12 residues. CDR3 in amino acids: CASSSSGDTQYF. Written as DNA, the CDR3 is TGTGCCAGCAGCTCTTCCGGGGATACGCAGTATTTT.

This sequence joins TRBV6-4 and TRBJ2-1; 12 nucleotides agree with TRBD2. Losses at the gene ends were 4 bases for V and 5 bases for J; bases not matched to a gene: 3. The germline V gene has CDR1 MRHNA and CDR2 SNTAGT. There are 15 residues in the CDR3. DNA of the CDR3: TGTGCCAGCAGTGGACTAGCGGGGGAGAACAATGAGCAGTTCTTC. Its protein is CASSGLAGENNEQFF.